The T cell receptor (beta chain) described here comes from a study of T cell changes during pregnancy in multiple sclerosis. This CDR3 is 14 amino acids long. Losses at the gene ends were 5 bases for V and 10 bases for J; bases not matched to a gene: 8. CDR1 and CDR2 from the germline V gene are SGHTA and FQGNSA. Only in-frame clones appear in the TCRdb table, and some are missing; sequencing was by immunoSEQ multiplex PCR. The sample lists tens of thousands of clones; around 91% were seen once. Sequencing used peripheral blood, obtained in the third trimester of pregnancy. This sequence was found in a female donor in good health, enrolled as a control in a pregnancy study. This rearrangement joins TRBV7-2 to TRBJ1-6, with 7 bases that match TRBD1. CDR3 region: CASSPGQASSPLHF. CDR3 bases: TGTGCCAGCAGCCCTGGACAGGCTTCCTCACCCCTCCACTTT.